Presented here are 4 T cell receptor beta chains from one specimen sequenced in a study of CD8 T cells in ankylosing spondylitis (dated by TCRdb to 2016 to 2017). Overall results and qualifications from the work: Blood from ankylosing spondylitis patients appeared to be characterized by a TCR beta motif made up of under ten highly homologous amino acid variants.

What these receptors recognize is not known. The library was obtained by 5' RACE. The sequencing machine was an Illumina HiSeq 2500. The public reads were reanalyzed by TCRdb: fastp trimming at Q25, MiXCR alignment, in-frame beta chains only. Each entry is one CDR3 protein sequence, shown with its most common DNA and genes. In all, the sample holds over 450,000 distinct CDR3 sequences, and roughly 12% of those were seen once. In total, the top ten clones hold around 7% of the sample. Sequencing used blood, either unsorted or a sorted T cell fraction (not recorded which). These receptors were collected from a male donor with ankylosing spondylitis.

This chain connects TRBV12-3 or TRBV12-4 to TRBJ1-5; D perhaps matches TRBD1 (5 bases). The CDR3 has 15 residues. The V and J ends lost 6 bases and 6 bases respectively, with 18 bases between them. The CDR3 sequence is CASSALGGGSQPQHF. The DNA of the CDR3 is TGTGCCAGCAGCGCGTTGGGGGGAGGGAGTCAGCCCCAGCATTTT.

The rearrangement joins TRBV5-1 to TRBJ1-1; D unresolved. CDR1 and CDR2 from the germline V gene are SGHRS and YFSETQ. V was shortened by 0 bases and J by 2 bases, with 14 bases between the two germline ends. CDR3 size: 16 residues. CDR3 protein: CASSLEVGIENTEAFF. DNA of the CDR3: TGCGCCAGCAGCTTGGAGGTCGGTATAGAAAACACTGAAGCTTTCTTT. The variable domain in full, with the rest retrieved from reference TRBV5-1 and TRBJ1-1, is KAGVTQTPRYLIKTRGQQVTLSCSPISGHRSVSWYQQTPGQGLQFLFEYFSETQRNKGNFPGRFSGRQFSNSRSEMNVSTLELGDSALYLCASSLEVGIENTEAFFGQGTRLTVV.

Only a few counts were recorded for this clonotype. The chain couples TRBV7-9 to TRBJ2-7, with 9 bases fitting TRBD1. V lost 0 bases to trimming and J lost 7 bases; unmatched junction nucleotides: 4. The germline V gene has CDR1 SEHNR and CDR2 FQNEAQ (reference sequence). The CDR3 length is 14 residues. The CDR3 DNA follows: TGTGCCAGCAGCTTAGCGCGGGGACAGGGTGAGCAGTACTTC. It codes for CASSLARGQGEQYF.

This clonotype was counted a few times. The chain has TRBV12-3 or TRBV12-4 and TRBJ2-1, with unresolved D. The V end lost 8 bases, the J end lost 0 bases, and 14 bases lay between the germline ends. CDR3 size: 15 residues. CDR3: CASLKDGSSYNEQFF. The CDR3 DNA follows: TGTGCCAGCCTAAAGGACGGTAGCTCCTACAATGAGCAGTTCTTC.